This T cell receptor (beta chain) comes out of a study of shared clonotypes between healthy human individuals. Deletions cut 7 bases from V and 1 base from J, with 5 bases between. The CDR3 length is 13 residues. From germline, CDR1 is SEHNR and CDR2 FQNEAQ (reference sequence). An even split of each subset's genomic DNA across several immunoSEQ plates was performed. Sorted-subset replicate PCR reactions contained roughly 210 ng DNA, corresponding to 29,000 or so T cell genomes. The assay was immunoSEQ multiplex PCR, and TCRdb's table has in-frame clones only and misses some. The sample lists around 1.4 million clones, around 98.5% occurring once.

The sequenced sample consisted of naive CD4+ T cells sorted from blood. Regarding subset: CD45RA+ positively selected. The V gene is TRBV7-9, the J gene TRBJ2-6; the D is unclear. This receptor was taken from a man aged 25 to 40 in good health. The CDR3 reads CASTSSGANVLTF. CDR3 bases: TGTGCCAGCACTTCTTCTGGGGCCAACGTCCTGACTTTC.